The 18 T cell receptor beta chains below were found in one sample sequenced in a study of memory CD4+ T cells and cytomegalovirus serostatus. Clones were read by immunoSEQ multiplex PCR, and TCRdb kept only the in-frame ones, dropping some. This sample has under 55,000 clones, with about four fifths found just once. The sort gate was single viable CD3+CD4+CD8-CD45RO+ cells for memory CD4+ T cells. The sample was memory CD4+ T cells from blood. These receptors were collected from an adult in good health and CMV-seropositive.

V is TRBV2 and J is TRBJ2-1, with unresolved D. Germline V gene data show CDR1 as SNHLY and CDR2 as FYNNEI. The CDR3 has 8 amino acids. Trimming pared 8 bases from V and 14 bases from J, leaving 7 bases between. CDR3 sequence reads: CASRPEFF. The CDR3 DNA follows: TGTGCCAGCCGACCAGAGTTCTTC.

This chain connects TRBV7-3 to TRBJ2-1, with 7 bases aligning to TRBD1. The CDR3 length is 15 residues. The ends lost 1 base at V and 4 bases at J; junction bases unmatched: 4. Germline V gene lookup returns CDR1 SGHTA and CDR2 FQGTGA. CDR3 bases: TGTGCCAGCAGCTTAATAGGGACAGCATACAATGAGCAGTTCTTC. Protein product: CASSLIGTAYNEQFF.

This rearrangement joins TRBV5-4 to TRBJ2-5; TRBD1 matches 7 bases. The assigned J gene may be wrong: the sequence end matches TRBJ2-7 better. The germline gives CDR1 SGHNT, CDR2 YYREEE (reference sequence). The CDR3 extends over 16 amino acids. The CDR3 loop is CASSRGDRNKYYEQYF. The CDR3 region has the DNA TGTGCCAGCAGCCGTGGGGACAGAAACAAGTACTACGAGCAGTACTTC.

This sequence joins TRBV7-2 and TRBJ2-5; D is unclear. The CDR3 has 13 residues. CDR1 is SGHTA, CDR2 FQGNSA, per germline. Trimming pared 5 bases from V and 5 bases from J, leaving 12 bases between. The CDR3: CASSPRLQETQYF. The DNA for the CDR3 is TGTGCCAGCAGCCCGCGGTTGCAGGAGACCCAGTACTTC.

This clone was seen just once. The chain uses TRBV5-1 and TRBJ1-2, with D tentatively TRBD1 (6 bases). The CDR3 is 16 amino acids. From germline, CDR1 is SGHRS and CDR2 YFSETQ. V was clipped by 7 bases and J by 4 bases, with 23 bases between them. The CDR3 region is CASSPVQGTGPYGYTF. CDR3 sequence (DNA): TGCGCCAGCTCTCCGGTCCAAGGAACAGGGCCCTATGGCTACACCTTC. The variable domain in full, completed from reference TRBV5-1 and TRBJ1-2, reads KAGVTQTPRYLIKTRGQQVTLSCSPISGHRSVSWYQQTPGQGLQFLFEYFSETQRNKGNFPGRFSGRQFSNSRSEMNVSTLELGDSALYLCASSPVQGTGPYGYTFGSGTRLTVV.

The chain joins TRBV2 to TRBJ1-3; perhaps TRBD1 as D (6 bases). The CDR3 is 14 residues long. CDR1 and CDR2 from the germline V gene are SNHLY and FYNNEI. The ends were cut back, 6 bases at V and 0 bases at J, with 9 bases in the middle. In DNA form, the CDR3 reads TGTGCCAGCAGCGGACAGATCTCTGGAAACACCATATATTTT. Translating it yields CASSGQISGNTIYF.

The V gene is TRBV5-1, the J gene TRBJ2-1, with 14 nucleotides matching TRBD2. There are 17 residues in the CDR3. The V gene end was trimmed by 5 bases and the J gene end by 6 bases; junction bases not matched to a gene: 10. CDR1 and CDR2 from the germline V gene are SGHRS and YFSETQ. CDR3 sequence reads: CASRSGTSGGEGNEQFF. The CDR3 DNA sequence: TGCGCCAGCAGGTCCGGGACTAGCGGGGGAGAGGGCAATGAGCAGTTCTTC.

V gene TRBV5-1 combines with J gene TRBJ1-1; 7 positions match TRBD1. Germline V gene sequence: CDR1 SGHRS, CDR2 YFSETQ. This CDR3 is built from 14 residues. V lost 4 bases, J lost 1 base, and 4 bases stayed unmatched. In nucleotides, the CDR3 is TGCGCCAGCAGCAAGAACAGGGGGAACACTGAAGCTTTCTTT. Translating gives CASSKNRGNTEAFF.

The chain carries TRBV6-6 and TRBJ1-3; D call uncertain. This CDR3 contains 16 residues. CDR1 is MNHNY and CDR2 is SVGAGI in the germline V gene (reference sequence). V was shortened by 6 bases and J by 0 bases, with 15 bases between the two germline ends. The CDR3 reads CASRTRTGSSGNTIYF. The DNA for the CDR3 is TGTGCCAGCAGGACCCGGACGGGCAGCTCTGGAAACACCATATATTTT.

The chain recombines TRBV4-3 with TRBJ1-5; D is ambiguous. This CDR3 is built from 16 residues. Trimming cost V 0 bases and J 4 bases, with 13 bases left between them. The germline CDR1 and CDR2 sequences are LGHNA and YSLEER. The chain's CDR3 is CASSQDLPAGNQPQHF. In DNA form, the CDR3 reads TGCGCCAGCAGCCAAGATCTTCCGGCTGGGAATCAGCCCCAGCATTTT.

V and J are TRBV11-3 and TRBJ2-1; D is possibly TRBD2 (6 bases). Germline CDR1 is SGHNT and CDR2 is YENEEA. V lost 5 bases and J 12 bases, leaving 14 bases between the germline ends. CDR3 length equals 12 residues. The DNA of the CDR3 is TGTGCCAGCAGCCCGGGACCCGGGGGGCAGTTCTTC. Its translation: CASSPGPGGQFF.

The gene calls are TRBV4-1 and TRBJ2-6; 11 bases fit TRBD1. This CDR3 is 18 amino acids long. CDR1 is MGHRA, CDR2 YSYEKL, per germline. The V gene end was trimmed by 1 base and the J gene end by 1 base; junction bases not matched to a gene: 3. In DNA, the CDR3 is TGCGCCAGCAGCCAAGCAGGGACAGGGGGTTCTGGGGCCAACGTCCTGACTTTC. Its translation: CASSQAGTGGSGANVLTF.

The chain combines TRBV2 with TRBJ1-1; D not resolved. Germline V gene sequence: CDR1 SNHLY, CDR2 FYNNEI. There are 15 residues in the CDR3. Trimming removed 6 bases from V and 2 bases from J, with 16 bases in between. DNA of the CDR3: TGTGCCAGCAGGTGGGAAGACACCCAAAACACTGAAGCTTTCTTT. It is translated as CASRWEDTQNTEAFF.

The chain employs TRBV13 and TRBJ2-5, with D maybe TRBD1 (5 bases). This CDR3 contains 16 residues. Germline CDR1 PRHDT, CDR2 FYEKMQ (reference sequence). The germline V and J ends were trimmed by 0 bases and 2 bases, with 13 bases remaining between them. The chain's CDR3 is CASSLGYRTLQETQYF. In DNA, the CDR3 is TGTGCCAGCAGCTTAGGCTACAGGACGTTACAAGAGACCCAGTACTTC.

The rearrangement links TRBV28 to TRBJ1-5; possible D gene TRBD1, 5 bases. This CDR3 comprises 15 residues. Trimming cost V 4 bases and J 3 bases, with 13 bases left between them. Germline CDR1 is MDHEN and CDR2 is SYDVKM. The CDR3 DNA reads TGTGCCAGCAGTTCGGCCAGGGCGTACAATCAGCCCCAGCATTTT. This gives the protein CASSSARAYNQPQHF.

The chain combines TRBV5-4 with TRBJ2-1; D remains ambiguous. The CDR3 totals 16 residues. The V end was cut by 0 bases, the J end by 4 bases, with 14 bases between. From germline, CDR1 is SGHNT and CDR2 YYREEE (reference sequence). Here the CDR3 reads CASSLDSRPQYNEQFF. CDR3 nucleotides: TGTGCCAGCAGCTTGGACTCCCGCCCCCAATACAATGAGCAGTTCTTC.

The rearrangement joins TRBV9 to TRBJ2-6; no definite D call. The CDR3 has 18 residues. Germline V CDR1 and CDR2: SGDLS, YYNGEE. Trimming took off 3 bases at V and 0 bases at J, with 16 bases between the two ends. The CDR3 bases are TGTGCCAGCAGCGCGGACCCGCGACCCGGCTCTGGGGCCAACGTCCTGACTTTC. Its translation is CASSADPRPGSGANVLTF.

This chain joins TRBV6-1 and TRBJ2-3; D unresolved. The germline V gene has CDR1 MNHNS and CDR2 SASEGT. Trimming removed 5 bases from V and 0 bases from J, with 9 bases in between. The CDR3 has 14 amino acids. The CDR3 loop is CASSTSTSTDTQYF. The DNA of the CDR3 is TGTGCCAGCAGTACATCGACTAGCACAGATACGCAGTATTTT.